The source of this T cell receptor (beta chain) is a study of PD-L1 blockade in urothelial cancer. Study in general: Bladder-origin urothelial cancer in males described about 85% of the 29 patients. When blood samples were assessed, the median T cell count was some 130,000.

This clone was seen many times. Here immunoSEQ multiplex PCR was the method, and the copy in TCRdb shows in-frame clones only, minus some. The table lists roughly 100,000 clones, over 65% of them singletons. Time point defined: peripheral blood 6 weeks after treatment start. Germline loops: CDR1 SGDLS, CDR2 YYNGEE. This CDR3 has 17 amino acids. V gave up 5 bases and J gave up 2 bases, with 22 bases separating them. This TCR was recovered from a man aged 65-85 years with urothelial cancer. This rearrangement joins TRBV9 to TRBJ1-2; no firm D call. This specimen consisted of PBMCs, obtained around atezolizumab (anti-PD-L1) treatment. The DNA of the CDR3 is TGTGCCAGCAGTACCAAGCGTAGTAAGGAGATGAACTATGGCTACACCTTC. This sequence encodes CASSTKRSKEMNYGYTF.